The T cell receptor beta chain under discussion was sequenced for a study of type 1 regulatory T cells. Study-level information: An in vitro protocol generated T-allo10, a Tr1-enriched, alloantigen-specific CD4 T cell product.

TCRdb redid the calling of the reads with MiXCR, one entry per CDR3 protein. The table has approximately 100,000 distinct CDR3 sequences, around a third seen once. This clonotype was picked up a small number of times. What was sequenced was CD4+ T cells, either the whole sample or a sorted fraction (not recorded which). The TCR was taken from a human donor in good health.

CDR3 sequence (DNA): TGTGCCAGCAGCGCCCCTAGCGGGGGCACAGATACGCAGTATTTT. This gives the protein CASSAPSGGTDTQYF. The rearrangement uses TRBV13 and TRBJ2-3; TRBD2 matches at 9 bases. V shed 5 bases, J shed 1 base, and the junction held 4 bases outside the gene matches. CDR3 length: 15 amino acids. Germline values: CDR1 PRHDT, CDR2 FYEKMQ (reference sequence).